The 11 T cell receptor beta chains reported below all come from one sample, sequenced in a study. One entry per CDR3 protein, called by TCRdb with MiXCR from the 5' RACE reads. This table has about 43,000 distinct CDR3 sequences, roughly 22% appearing once. The sorted Tregs were CD4+CD25+CD127-/low cells. The sequenced sample consisted of Tregs sorted from a lymph node. These receptors all stem from a female donor with breast cancer.

Concerning this clonotype itself: This may be a read error: a much more frequent sequence differs by one nucleotide. The chain uses TRBV7-8 and TRBJ1-5, with D perhaps TRBD1 (5 bases). Germline CDR1 is SGHVS and CDR2 is FQNEAQ. V lost 1 base, J lost 2 bases, and 9 bases lay in between. The CDR3 sequence is 15 residues long. The DNA for the CDR3 is TGTGCCAGCAGCTTAGGAGTACAGGGCAATCAGCCCCAGCATTTT. It yields the protein CASSLGVQGNQPQHF.

The chain recombines TRBV27 with TRBJ2-7; either TRBD1 or TRBD2 may supply D (7 bases each). Trimming took 8 bases from V and 7 from J, leaving 24 bases between them. The germline V gene encodes CDR1 MNHEY and CDR2 SMNVEV (reference sequence). The CDR3 runs to 15 residues. The CDR3 DNA is TGTGCCAGCGGGGGAGGGGGCCTTACCGTGGATGAGCAGTACTTC. Protein: CASGGGGLTVDEQYF.

This clonotype was recorded a few times. The V and J genes are TRBV6-1 and TRBJ2-1; 8 bases fit TRBD1. The CDR3 loop spans 17 amino acids. CDR1 and CDR2 (germline): MNHNS, SASEGT. V lost 2 bases to trimming and J lost 5 bases; unmatched junction nucleotides: 11. The CDR3 protein is CASSESVWGTGDNEQFF. The CDR3 bases are TGTGCCAGCAGTGAATCGGTGTGGGGGACAGGAGACAATGAGCAGTTCTTC.

The sample holds a few counts of this clonotype. The chain recombines TRBV4-1 with TRBJ2-3; 7 positions agree with TRBD2. J lost 2 bases, V lost 2 bases, and 4 bases had no gene match. The CDR3 sequence is 15 residues long. CDR1 MGHRA and CDR2 YSYEKL come from the germline V gene. CDR3 protein: CASSQMERDTDTQYF. In DNA, the CDR3 is TGCGCCAGCAGCCAAATGGAGCGGGACACAGATACGCAGTATTTT.

The chain carries TRBV7-3 and TRBJ2-1, with D unclear. The V and J ends lost 3 bases and 11 bases respectively, with 14 bases between them. The CDR3 loop spans 13 amino acids. In germline, CDR1 is SGHTA, CDR2 FQGTGA. The DNA of the CDR3 is TGTGCCAGCAGCTTTACTACAAATAACCAGCAGTTCTTC. This gives the protein CASSFTTNNQQFF.

The chain recombines TRBV7-2 with TRBJ2-7; no clear D gene. Germline V gene sequence: CDR1 SGHTA, CDR2 FQGNSA. Trimming pared 1 base from V and 3 bases from J, leaving 13 bases between. CDR3 length: 15 amino acids. CDR3 sequence: CASSLGGGGYYEQYF. The CDR3 DNA sequence: TGTGCCAGCAGCTTAGGGGGTGGCGGATACTACGAGCAGTACTTC.

A remark on this clonotype: The conserved phenylalanine or tryptophan normally closing the CDR3 is absent here, so this likely arose from a read error. The chain employs TRBV4-1 and TRBJ1-4; 9 positions agree with TRBD1. V was pared by 2 bases and J by 8 bases, with 6 bases of the junction left unmatched. The V gene's germline CDR1 is MGHRA and CDR2 YSYEKL. The CDR3 consists of 15 residues. The CDR3 loop reads CASSQKGTGYEKLFV. CDR3 nucleotides: TGCGCCAGCAGCCAAAAAGGGACAGGGTACGAAAAACTGTTTGTT.

This clonotype was counted many times. The chain employs TRBV7-6 and TRBJ2-1, with TRBD2 as a possible D gene (5 bases). Germline-derived CDR1 and CDR2 are SGHVS and FNYEAQ. Trimming pared 1 base from V and 14 bases from J, leaving 15 bases between. This CDR3 is 13 amino acids long. Here the CDR3 DNA reads TGTGCCAGCAGCTTAGGAAGCGGAGAGGGAAAGTTCTTC. As protein: CASSLGSGEGKFF.

The table lists this clonotype with a few counts. This chain uses TRBV7-2 with TRBJ2-5; D may be TRBD1 (6 bases). CDR1 is SGHTA, CDR2 FQGNSA, per germline. The CDR3 consists of 13 residues. Trimming left V 2 bases short and J 7 bases short, with 11 bases between. The CDR3 region is CASSLTQGATQYF. CDR3 in DNA: TGTGCCAGCAGCTTAACACAGGGCGCGACCCAGTACTTC.

This clonotype counts as medium-sized. The V call is TRBV20-1, the J call TRBJ2-7; the match to TRBD2 covers 9 bases. The germline V gene has CDR1 DFQATT and CDR2 SNEGSKA (reference sequence). The J segment lost 3 bases and the V segment lost 6 bases, leaving 3 bases of the junction unmatched. The CDR3 contains 12 residues. CDR3 protein: CSARTSDYEQYF. Here the CDR3 DNA reads TGCAGTGCCCGGACTAGCGACTACGAGCAGTACTTC.

This clonotype showed up just a few times. V and J are TRBV6-5 and TRBJ1-4; 9 nucleotides align to TRBD1. CDR3 size: 15 residues. The germline CDR1 and CDR2 sequences are MNHEY and SVGAGI. Trimming took 2 bases from V and 8 from J; bases not matched to a gene: 6. In DNA form, the CDR3 reads TGTGCCAGCAGTTACGGGGACAGGGTGGGGGAAAAACTGTTTTTT. This encodes CASSYGDRVGEKLFF.